This T cell receptor (beta chain) was observed in a study of CD8 T cells in ankylosing spondylitis. TCRdb used MiXCR to reprocess the 5' RACE reads, holding one entry per CDR3 protein. The table lists about 8,600 distinct CDR3 sequences, 3.9% of them singletons. The source of this sequence is a female donor with ankylosing spondylitis or in good health (not recorded which). The sequencing input was blood, either unsorted or a sorted T cell fraction (not recorded which).

The CDR3 coding sequence is TGTGCCAGCAGCTCCTCCGCCGAGCAGTACTTC. As protein: CASSSSAEQYF. The V gene is TRBV9, the J gene TRBJ2-7; D gene ambiguous. Looked up from germline, CDR1 is SGDLS and CDR2 is YYNGEE. Trimming stripped 4 bases from V and 6 bases from J, with 8 bases between. CDR3 length: 11 amino acids. The entire variable domain, with the rest obtained from reference TRBV9 and TRBJ2-7, is as follows: DSGVTQTPKHLITATGQRVTLRCSPRSGDLSVYWYQQSLDQGLQFLIQYYNGEERAKGNILERFSAQQFPDLHSELNLSSLELGDSALYFCASSSSAEQYFGPGTRLTVT.